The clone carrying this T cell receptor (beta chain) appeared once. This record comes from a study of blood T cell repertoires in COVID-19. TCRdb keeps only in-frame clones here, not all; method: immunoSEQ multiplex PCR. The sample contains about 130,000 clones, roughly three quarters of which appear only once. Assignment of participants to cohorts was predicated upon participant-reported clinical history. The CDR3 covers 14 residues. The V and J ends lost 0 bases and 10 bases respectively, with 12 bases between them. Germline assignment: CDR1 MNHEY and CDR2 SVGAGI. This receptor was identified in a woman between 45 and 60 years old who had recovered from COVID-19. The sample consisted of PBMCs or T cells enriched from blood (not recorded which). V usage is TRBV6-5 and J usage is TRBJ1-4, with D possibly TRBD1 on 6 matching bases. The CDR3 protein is CASSYSTGLGKLFF. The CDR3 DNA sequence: TGTGCCAGCAGTTACTCAACAGGGTTGGGAAAACTGTTTTTT.